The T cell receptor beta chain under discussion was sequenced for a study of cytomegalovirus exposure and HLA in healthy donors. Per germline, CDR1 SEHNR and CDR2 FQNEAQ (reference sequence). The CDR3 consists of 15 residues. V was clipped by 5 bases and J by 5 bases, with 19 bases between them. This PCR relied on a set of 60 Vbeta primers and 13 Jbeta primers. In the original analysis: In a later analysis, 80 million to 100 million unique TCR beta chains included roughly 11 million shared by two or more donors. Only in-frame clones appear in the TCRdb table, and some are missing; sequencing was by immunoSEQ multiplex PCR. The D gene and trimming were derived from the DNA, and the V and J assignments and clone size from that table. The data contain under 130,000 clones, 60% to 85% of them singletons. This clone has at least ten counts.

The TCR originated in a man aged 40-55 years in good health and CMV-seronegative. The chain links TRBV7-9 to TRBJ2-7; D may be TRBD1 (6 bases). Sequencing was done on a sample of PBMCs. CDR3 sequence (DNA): TGTGCCAGCAGCCTTAATGTATTCAGGGGCAACGAGCAGTACTTC. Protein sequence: CASSLNVFRGNEQYF.